Below, one TCR beta chain is given with its context. Its antigen is unknown. No quality values exist for individual bases; no much larger clone is one base distant. The immunoSEQ Assay, a bias-controlled multiplex PCR, was used to amplify TCRbeta CDR3 regions from genomic DNA. In the paper's pipeline: Within the assay, amplification of reference gene primers was used to estimate how many nucleated cells each sample contained. To quantify the absolute abundance of each unique TCRbeta CDR3 rearrangement, sequence reads were collapsed and filtered. For each sample, productive Simpson clonality was calculated as the square root of Simpson's diversity index across productive rearrangements. The table was pulled from immuneACCESS by TCRdb, which kept in-frame rearrangements only. Such tables lose some clones; where checked, under half of the loss comes from unresolved V genes, and the rest has no known cause. D and trimming come from the DNA, and the V and J calls and clone size come from that table. The sample contains 150,000 to 200,000 clones, roughly 85% of them found a single time. The top ten clonotypes cover around 24% of the sample.

This sample was taken from a study of blood T cell repertoires in COVID-19 (dated by TCRdb to 2018 to 2021). Background on the whole study: Collaborator samples came from the United States, Italy and Spain and covered acute and convalescent phases of COVID-19. The prospective study material was composed of cDNA or gDNA derived from T cells, B-cell-depleted T cells, or PBMCs. Subjects who had been exposed to COVID-19, were actively infected with it, or had recovered from it provided the deeply sampled blood TCRbeta repertoires that made up the dataset. The repertoires were released in a freely available public database meant as a resource for research on the immune response to SARS-CoV-2. Samples came from the ongoing ImmuneRACE study (first 160 participants) plus 1,254 subjects from 6 global collaborators. A de-identified subject ID, COVID-19 status, age in years and sex were almost always included in the sample metadata. HLA class I and class II types, where available, came from metadata supplied by the sample provider rather than from assay-based typing. General findings and caveats noted by the study authors: Clinical and demographic metadata were provided uncurated, with the amount varying by source and participant.

The V and J ends are trimmed by 6 bases and 5 bases, leaving 16 bases between them. The CDR1 and CDR2 encoded by the germline V gene are SQVTM and ANQGSEA. Measured from the cysteine to the phenylalanine, the CDR3 is 13 residues long. Only the CDR3 region is kept as DNA, spanning 39 bases read in frame from base 1. Each collaborating institution followed its own protocols to collect whole blood in K2EDTA tubes. Collaborator samples were shipped for TCRbeta analysis as frozen whole blood, isolated PBMCs, or DNA extracted from either sample type. The chain employs TRBV29-1 and TRBJ1-1, and TRBD1 may be the D gene, going by 5 matching bases. The TCR comes from an older woman with acute or convalescent COVID-19. Specimen: peripheral blood. At the DNA level, the sequence is TGCAGCGTAGGGGCGTACCAGGGAACTGAAGCTTTCTTT. This translates into CSVGAYQGTEAFF.